Below, 3 T cell receptor beta chains from the same sample are listed, as sequenced in a study of OX40 agonist ivuxolimab in advanced cancers. Sequencing used immunoSEQ multiplex PCR; TCRdb keeps in-frame clones, though not all of them. In the table there are under 40,000 clones, over 60% of which are singletons. Specimen: CD4+ or CD8+ T cells sorted from blood, collected in a trial of the OX40 agonist ivuxolimab. These receptors came from an adult with an advanced solid tumor such as melanoma, head and neck, liver or kidney cancer.

This clone appeared a single time. This chain uses TRBV11-1 with TRBJ1-1, with a weak D call TRBD1 (5 bases). Germline CDR1 reads SGHAT; CDR2 reads FQDESV (reference sequence). The CDR3 loop spans 14 amino acids. Trimming removed 1 base at V and 4 bases at J, with 10 bases between. The CDR3 DNA is TGTGCCAGCAGCTTAGGCCAGGGTAGCACTGAAGCTTTCTTT. This sequence encodes CASSLGQGSTEAFF.

The chain joins TRBV27 to TRBJ1-5; D gene ambiguous. The CDR3 totals 14 residues. Germline V gene data show CDR1 as MNHEY and CDR2 as SMNVEV (reference sequence). V was cut by 6 bases and J by 0 bases, with 9 bases left in between. CDR3 sequence (DNA): TGTGCCAGCAGAAGAGGAGGTAGCAATCAGCCCCAGCATTTT. This gives the protein CASRRGGSNQPQHF.

V is TRBV28 and J is TRBJ2-1, with 10 positions matching TRBD2. CDR3 length: 12 residues. The V gene end was trimmed by 4 bases and the J gene end by 10 bases; junction bases not matched to a gene: 1. Germline values: CDR1 MDHEN, CDR2 SYDVKM. The CDR3 coding sequence is TGTGCCAGCAGTTCGGGACTAGCGGAGCAGTTCTTC. The encoded protein is CASSSGLAEQFF. The whole variable domain, filled in from reference TRBV28 and TRBJ2-1, reads DVKVTQSSRYLVKRTGEKVFLECVQDMDHENMFWYRQDPGLGLRLIYFSYDVKMKEKGDIPEGYSVSREKKERFSLILESASTNQTSMYLCASSSGLAEQFFGPGTRLTVL.